This T cell receptor (beta chain) was identified in a study of T cell changes during pregnancy in multiple sclerosis. Assay used: immunoSEQ multiplex PCR; TCRdb lists only in-frame clones, some missing. This table holds 60,000 to 70,000 clones, about nine tenths found once. V dropped 4 bases and J dropped 0 bases, with 14 bases sitting between them. The CDR3 spans 16 residues. CDR1 is SGHRS and CDR2 is YFSETQ in the germline V gene. The sample in question was peripheral blood, obtained after pregnancy. The TCR sequence derives from a female donor in good health, enrolled as a control in a pregnancy study. The chain recombines TRBV5-1 with TRBJ2-1; tentatively, D is TRBD1 (7 bases). In DNA form, the CDR3 reads TGCGCCAGCAGCCCAGGGGGGACCACCTCCTACAATGAGCAGTTCTTC. This translates into CASSPGGTTSYNEQFF.